The clone carrying this T cell receptor (beta chain) was observed a handful of times. Its antigen is undetermined. The entry originates in a study of beta chain features in type 1 diabetes. The whole isolated RNA underwent reverse transcription, so sequencing captured expressed TCRB transcripts. Stem cell-like memory T cell samples underwent survey-depth immunoSEQ sequencing. They averaged about 1.1 million reads. Assay: immunoSEQ multiplex PCR; the TCRdb copy retains only in-frame clones and omits some. This table holds tens of thousands of clones, under 35% found once. Study-level results: More deletions and fewer insertions at VDJ junctions were found in patients with type 1 diabetes. It was possible that PCR favored shorter templates, equally so in patients and controls. The influence of HLA type on TCRB rearrangement stayed undetermined.

The sequenced sample was stem cell memory CD4+ T cells from blood. The receptor's source is a young woman in good health.

CDR3 sequence reads: CASSRLSSLTEAFF. The DNA of the CDR3 is TGTGCCAGCAGCCGACTAAGCAGCCTCACTGAAGCTTTCTTT. The V call is TRBV7-2, the J call TRBJ1-1, with D hard to call. Looked up from germline, CDR1 is SGHTA and CDR2 is FQGNSA. V was pared by 5 bases and J by 4 bases, with 14 bases between. There are 14 residues in the CDR3.